This T cell receptor (beta chain) was obtained from a study of shared clonotypes between healthy human individuals. Trimming stripped 0 bases from V and 5 bases from J, with 4 bases between. The CDR3 extends over 11 amino acids. Germline assignment: CDR1 SQVTM and CDR2 ANQGSEA. Terminally differentiated effector memory CD45RA+ cells were left out of the naive CD8 fraction, which was CD45RO-negative and positively selected for CCR7. Samples underwent the assay at deep level. Using immunoSEQ multiplex PCR, the repertoire was profiled, and TCRdb retains in-frame clones only, with some absent. The table records some 2,000,000 clones, over 85% of them present only once. This clone was recorded once. Distinct nucleotide sequences in the sample also encode this CDR3.

Sequenced sample: naive CD8+ T cells sorted from blood. This clonotype was sampled from a young man in good health. The J gene is TRBJ2-5, the V gene TRBV29-1, with unresolved D. As DNA, the CDR3 is TGCAGCGTTGAAGATCTGGAGACCCAGTACTTC. Translation gives CSVEDLETQYF. Full variable domain (missing parts from reference TRBV29-1 and TRBJ2-5): SAVISQKPSRDICQRGTSLTIQCQVDSQVTMMFWYRQQPGQSLTLIATANQGSEATYESGFVIDKFPISRPNLTFSTLTVSNMSPEDSSIYLCSVEDLETQYFGPGTRLLVL.